These 24 T cell receptor beta chains were all obtained from the same sample, sequenced in a study of blood T cell repertoires in COVID-19. Profiled with immunoSEQ multiplex PCR; TCRdb holds only in-frame clones, not every one. The sample carries approximately 190,000 clones, roughly nine tenths recorded once. The material sequenced was peripheral blood. These receptors were taken from a man aged 55 to 70 with active or convalescent COVID-19.

This rearrangement joins TRBV7-2 to TRBJ2-3; TRBD2 matches at 8 bases. CDR1 is SGHTA and CDR2 is FQGNSA in the germline V gene. This CDR3 region has 15 residues. The V gene end was trimmed by 5 bases and the J gene end by 3 bases; junction bases not matched to a gene: 7. The CDR3: CASSPRGGGTDTQYF. In DNA form, the CDR3 reads TGTGCCAGCAGCCCCCGGGGGGGAGGGACAGATACGCAGTATTTT.

V gene TRBV5-1 combines with J gene TRBJ1-5, with TRBD1 identical over 7 bases. Per germline, CDR1 SGHRS and CDR2 YFSETQ. Losses at the gene ends were 4 bases for V and 7 bases for J; bases not matched to a gene: 8. CDR3 length equals 14 residues. CDR3 DNA sequence: TGCGCCAGCAGCGCGACAGGGTTAGGCCAGCCCCAGCATTTT. Its protein is CASSATGLGQPQHF.

The rearrangement uses TRBV29-1 and TRBJ2-3; 7 bases fit TRBD1. The V and J ends lost 3 bases and 5 bases, in that order; junction bases with no gene match: 14. CDR1 is SQVTM, CDR2 ANQGSEA, per germline. The CDR3 consists of 16 residues. The CDR3 DNA reads TGCAGCGTTGAGAACCCGGACAGGCAGACGGGAGATACGCAGTATTTT. Protein: CSVENPDRQTGDTQYF.

Worth noting for this clone: In the same sample, other DNA sequences code for this CDR3. This rearrangement joins TRBV11-3 to TRBJ2-5; 7 nucleotides match TRBD2. CDR3 length equals 14 residues. Germline-derived CDR1 and CDR2 are SGHNT and YENEEA. The V segment lost 5 bases and the J segment 9 bases; nucleotides outside the gene matches: 12. CDR3 sequence: CASSPGGARGAQYF. The CDR3 DNA follows: TGTGCCAGCAGCCCGGGGGGAGCTCGGGGGGCCCAGTACTTC.

The gene calls are TRBV5-1 and TRBJ2-3; 8 positions match TRBD1. The germline V gene encodes CDR1 SGHRS and CDR2 YFSETQ. Trimming took 4 bases from V and 3 from J; bases not matched to a gene: 4. This CDR3 has 14 amino acids. The CDR3 region has the DNA TGCGCCAGCAGCACTGACAGGGGAACAGATACGCAGTATTTT. Translated, it gives CASSTDRGTDTQYF.

This clone has only a few counts. The chain has TRBV25-1 and TRBJ2-2; maybe TRBD2 (6 bases). There are 15 residues in the CDR3. CDR1 is MGHDK and CDR2 is SYGVNS in the germline V gene. V was pared by 1 base and J by 5 bases, with 11 bases between. The CDR3 nucleotides are TGTGCCAGCAGTGAATTGCGTCGGGGGACCGGGGAGCTGTTTTTT. As protein: CASSELRRGTGELFF.

The chain couples TRBV12-2 to TRBJ2-7; TRBD1 is the table's D call, not checked against the DNA. TRBV12-2 is flagged as a pseudogene. There are 17 residues in the CDR3. The CDR3 spells CASRCDKRGRASYEQYF. In DNA form, the CDR3 reads TGTGCAAGTCGCTGCGACAAACGCGGCAGGGCGAGCTACGAGCAGTACTTC.

The CDR3 DNA reads TGTGCCAGCAGTGACGACAGGCGGGTCTTGTACATTCAGTACTTC. This gives the protein CASSDDRRVLYIQYF. The chain is built from TRBV2 and TRBJ2-4, with D perhaps matching TRBD1 (6 bases). The CDR3 runs 15 residues. V lost 3 bases and J lost 8, with 17 bases in between. Germline lookup yields CDR1 SNHLY and CDR2 FYNNEI.

The V call is TRBV5-5, the J call TRBJ1-3; 7 nucleotides align to TRBD1. The length of the CDR3 is 17 residues. Trimming took 4 bases from V and 0 from J; bases not matched to a gene: 10. The V gene's germline CDR1 is SGHKS and CDR2 YYEKEE (reference sequence). In DNA form, the CDR3 reads TGTGCCAGCAGCAAGGAACAGGGGACCGACTCTGGAAACACCATATATTTT. The encoded protein is CASSKEQGTDSGNTIYF.

CDR3 loop: CASSPGTFNEQYF. CDR3 coding DNA: TGTGCCAGCAGTCCCGGGACATTTAACGAGCAGTACTTC. V and J are TRBV6-5 and TRBJ2-7; TRBD1 might be the D (6 bases). The germline CDR1 and CDR2 sequences are MNHEY and SVGAGI. Deletions cut 5 bases from V and 5 bases from J, with 13 bases between. The CDR3 is made up of 13 amino acids.

This chain links TRBV15 with TRBJ2-3; TRBD1 agrees at 7 bases. The V gene end was trimmed by 8 bases and the J gene end by 5 bases; junction bases not matched to a gene: 10. Germline lookup yields CDR1 LNHNV and CDR2 YYDKDF (reference sequence). The CDR3 length is 14 residues. CDR3 amino acids: CATSTGVEGDTQYF. Here the CDR3 DNA reads TGTGCCACCTCAACAGGGGTTGAGGGAGATACGCAGTATTTT.

V and J are TRBV5-4 and TRBJ1-2; 7 bases match TRBD1. After removal of 0 bases from V and 6 bases from J, the junction contained 5 bases not matched to a gene. Germline CDR1 SGHNT, CDR2 YYREEE (reference sequence). This CDR3 region has 14 residues. The CDR3 here is CASSLDGQVHGYTF. The CDR3, as DNA: TGTGCCAGCAGCTTGGACGGACAGGTCCATGGCTACACCTTC.

This chain connects TRBV4-1 to TRBJ1-5; D is undetermined. Trimming left V 3 bases short and J 0 bases short, with 21 bases between. The V gene's germline CDR1 is MGHRA and CDR2 YSYEKL. This CDR3 contains 19 residues. The CDR3 here is CASSQWPGDASYSNQPQHF. CDR3 sequence (DNA): TGCGCCAGCAGCCAGTGGCCCGGAGACGCTAGCTATAGCAATCAGCCCCAGCATTTT.

The J gene is TRBJ2-1, the V gene TRBV2, with 10 bases matching TRBD2. V dropped 5 bases and J dropped 5; count of bases not matched to a gene: 9. Per germline, CDR1 SNHLY and CDR2 FYNNEI. This CDR3 comprises 16 residues. This chain's CDR3 is CASSLRSGGVHNEQFF. In nucleotides, the CDR3 is TGTGCCAGCAGTCTCAGGAGCGGGGGGGTCCACAATGAGCAGTTCTTC.

The chain employs TRBV19 and TRBJ2-7; 7 nucleotides agree with TRBD1. This CDR3 region has 13 residues. Germline trimming cut 8 bases from V and 1 base from J; bases unmatched to any gene: 5. Germline V gene data show CDR1 as LNHDA and CDR2 as SQIVND (reference sequence). This chain's CDR3 is CASGTGQSYEQYF. CDR3 DNA sequence: TGTGCCAGTGGGACGGGACAGTCCTACGAGCAGTACTTC.

The chain recombines TRBV28 with TRBJ1-6; 8 positions match TRBD1. Unmatched junction bases numbered 4, after V lost 2 bases and J lost 7 bases. CDR1 is MDHEN and CDR2 is SYDVKM in the germline V gene. The CDR3 is 15 amino acids. The DNA of the CDR3 is TGTGCCAGCAGTTTAAGCGGACAGGGAAATTCACCCCTCCACTTT. Translated, it gives CASSLSGQGNSPLHF.

This clone was recorded only once. The rearrangement links TRBV2 to TRBJ2-1, with D perhaps matching TRBD2 (6 bases). The V and J ends lost 4 bases and 0 bases respectively, with 13 bases between them. The length of the CDR3 is 16 residues. Germline loops: CDR1 SNHLY, CDR2 FYNNEI. CDR3: CASSARGGSSYNEQFF. The CDR3 nucleotides are TGTGCCAGCAGTGCGCGGGGCGGGTCCTCCTACAATGAGCAGTTCTTC.

The gene calls are TRBV7-2 and TRBJ2-1; no reliable D call. The CDR3 contains 14 residues. Looked up from germline, CDR1 is SGHTA and CDR2 is FQGNSA. V was pared by 1 base and J by 7 bases, with 11 bases between. The CDR3 here is CASSLVSTGNEQFF. In nucleotides, the CDR3 is TGTGCCAGCAGCTTAGTTTCGACCGGGAATGAGCAGTTCTTC.

With regard to this clone: At one boundary the junction diverges from the germline segment, which might be a read error. The V and J genes are TRBV6-1 and TRBJ1-3; perhaps TRBD1 as D (5 bases). This CDR3 has 15 amino acids. Per the germline V gene, CDR1 is MNHNS and CDR2 is SASEGT. For the CDR3, the DNA is TGTGCCAGCAGGGAAGGAGGGACTGTAGGAAACACCATATATTTT. It codes for CASREGGTVGNTIYF.

The rearrangement links TRBV4-1 to TRBJ1-1; unclear D gene. Per germline, CDR1 MGHRA and CDR2 YSYEKL. Between the trimmed V and J ends, which lost 0 bases and 3 bases, there was a span of 20 bases. The CDR3 contains 18 residues. The CDR3 reads CASSQEIRLTGKDTEAFF. The DNA of the CDR3 is TGCGCCAGCAGCCAAGAGATCCGATTAACGGGAAAAGACACTGAAGCTTTCTTT.

The chain couples TRBV3-1 (or the pseudogene TRBV3-2) to TRBJ2-7; TRBD2 aligns across 9 bases. CDR1 and CDR2 (germline): LGHDT, YNNKEL (reference sequence). V lost 3 bases and J lost 6; bases outside the gene matches: 3. There are 13 residues in the CDR3. The CDR3 reads CASSHSTSGEQYF. CDR3 nucleotide sequence: TGTGCCAGCAGCCACTCGACTAGCGGCGAGCAGTACTTC.

CDR3 protein: CASSVGTGNKAFF. In DNA, the CDR3 is TGTGCCAGCAGCGTAGGGACAGGTAATAAAGCTTTCTTT. The J gene is TRBJ1-1, the V gene TRBV9; TRBD1 agrees at 7 bases. The CDR3 is made up of 13 amino acids. Germline trimming cut 0 bases from V and 9 bases from J; bases unmatched to any gene: 5. Looked up from germline, CDR1 is SGDLS and CDR2 is YYNGEE. The full variable domain, with the rest looked up from reference TRBV9 and TRBJ1-1, is DSGVTQTPKHLITATGQRVTLRCSPRSGDLSVYWYQQSLDQGLQFLIQYYNGEERAKGNILERFSAQQFPDLHSELNLSSLELGDSALYFCASSVGTGNKAFFGQGTRLTVV.

This clone was seen a handful of times. The chain joins TRBV24-1 to TRBJ1-2; 7 bases agree with TRBD1. The V gene end was trimmed by 1 base and the J gene end by 7 bases; junction bases not matched to a gene: 8. CDR1 KGHDR and CDR2 SFDVKD come from the germline V gene. The CDR3 runs to 15 residues. CDR3 bases: TGTGCCACCAGTGATTTTGACAGGGAAAAGTGTGGCTACACCTTC. This sequence encodes CATSDFDREKCGYTF.

The chain combines TRBV6-6 with TRBJ1-2; 7 nucleotides line up with TRBD1. V lost 6 bases to trimming and J lost 6 bases; unmatched junction nucleotides: 13. CDR1 MNHNY and CDR2 SVGAGI come from the germline V gene (reference sequence). CDR3 length: 15 residues. In nucleotides, the CDR3 is TGTGCCAGCAGCCCGAGCCCCCGACAGGGCAATGGCTACACCTTC. This encodes CASSPSPRQGNGYTF.